Listed here are 21 T cell receptor beta chains from one sample, sequenced in a study of OX40 agonist ivuxolimab in advanced cancers. Using immunoSEQ multiplex PCR, the repertoire was profiled, and TCRdb retains in-frame clones only, with some absent. The repertoire holds some 83,000 clones, with less than 85% as singletons. The material was CD4+ or CD8+ T cells sorted from blood, obtained in a trial of the OX40 agonist ivuxolimab. Receptors were obtained from an adult with an advanced solid tumor such as melanoma, head and neck, liver or kidney cancer.

This chain connects TRBV10-3 to TRBJ1-1, with D tentatively TRBD1 (5 bases). V was shortened by 4 bases and J by 0 bases, with 15 bases between the two germline ends. CDR3 length: 16 residues. The V gene's germline CDR1 is ENHRY and CDR2 SYGVKD. CDR3 protein: CAISARGTALNTEAFF. The CDR3 DNA reads TGTGCCATCAGTGCCCGCGGGACGGCCTTGAACACTGAAGCTTTCTTT.

V usage is TRBV5-4 and J usage is TRBJ1-1; D ambiguous. The germline V and J ends were trimmed by 1 base and 1 base, with 5 bases remaining between them. CDR3 length: 13 amino acids. The germline CDR1 and CDR2 sequences are SGHNT and YYREEE (reference sequence). The CDR3 sequence is CASSLLGNTEAFF. The CDR3 DNA reads TGTGCCAGCAGCTTGTTGGGGAACACTGAAGCTTTCTTT.

The gene calls are TRBV7-8 and TRBJ2-1, with 9 bases identical to TRBD1. This CDR3 spans 17 amino acids. With V trimmed by 5 bases and J by 0 bases, 8 bases remained unmatched. The germline CDR1 and CDR2 sequences are SGHVS and FQNEAQ. The DNA of the CDR3 is TGTGCCAGCAGCCGAGGGGACAGGGTAAGCTCCTACAATGAGCAGTTCTTC. Amino acid sequence: CASSRGDRVSSYNEQFF.

The chain recombines TRBV9 with TRBJ2-2; D perhaps matches TRBD1 (6 bases). The CDR3 loop spans 15 amino acids. The germline V gene encodes CDR1 SGDLS and CDR2 YYNGEE. Between the trimmed V and J ends, which lost 5 bases and 3 bases, there was a span of 14 bases. CDR3 DNA: TGTGCCAGCAGTCGTACAGGGTCGGACACCGGGGAGCTGTTTTTT. Its translation is CASSRTGSDTGELFF.

The V and J genes are TRBV5-1 and TRBJ2-7; 8 bases are a match to TRBD1. The CDR3 is 15 residues long. Trimming removed 0 bases from V and 3 bases from J; junction bases left unmatched: 5. CDR1 is SGHRS and CDR2 is YFSETQ in the germline V gene. CDR3: CASSLEPGGLYEQYF. The CDR3 DNA reads as TGCGCCAGCAGCTTGGAACCAGGGGGCCTCTACGAGCAGTACTTC.

The CDR3 DNA reads as TGTGCCAGCAGCCCCGGGGGGACGGGCAAAATTGAAGCTTTCTTT. Protein sequence: CASSPGGTGKIEAFF. This sequence joins TRBV11-1 and TRBJ1-1, with a weak D call TRBD1 (5 bases). The CDR3 extends over 15 amino acids. The ends were cut back, 5 bases at V and 7 bases at J, with 20 bases in the middle. The germline CDR1 and CDR2 sequences are SGHAT and FQDESV (reference sequence).

This chain links TRBV6-6 with TRBJ2-7; TRBD2 is a possible D gene (7 bases). The CDR3 consists of 15 residues. CDR1 MNHNY and CDR2 SVGAGI come from the germline V gene (reference sequence). Trimming took 7 bases from V and 6 from J, leaving 22 bases between them. CDR3 protein: CASTQDGEGGREQYF. In DNA, the CDR3 is TGTGCCAGCACCCAAGACGGGGAGGGGGGTCGCGAGCAGTACTTC.

The V and J genes are TRBV7-3 and TRBJ2-7; possible D gene TRBD1, 5 bases. In germline, CDR1 is SGHTA, CDR2 FQGTGA. This CDR3 has 15 amino acids. The V end was cut by 2 bases, the J end by 2 bases, with 13 bases between. CDR3 sequence reads: CASSLEQENPYEQYF. The CDR3 DNA is TGTGCCAGCAGCTTAGAACAGGAAAACCCCTACGAGCAGTACTTC.

The chain combines TRBV6-1 with TRBJ1-1; maybe TRBD1 (5 bases). V lost 6 bases and J lost 1, with 9 bases in between. In germline, CDR1 is MNHNS, CDR2 SASEGT. This CDR3 has 13 amino acids. CDR3 DNA: TGTGCCAGCAGGGGACGGGAGAACACTGAAGCTTTCTTT. This codes for CASRGRENTEAFF.

V gene TRBV19 combines with J gene TRBJ2-2; unclear D gene. CDR3 length: 12 amino acids. From germline, CDR1 is LNHDA and CDR2 SQIVND (reference sequence). The V gene lost 6 bases and the J gene lost 4 bases, with 6 bases spanning the gap. This chain's CDR3 is CASRQSTGELFF. CDR3 bases: TGTGCCAGTAGACAGTCCACCGGGGAGCTGTTTTTT.

This chain connects TRBV6-6 to TRBJ1-4; D ambiguous. Germline V lookup: CDR1 MNHNY, CDR2 SVGAGI (reference sequence). The CDR3 loop spans 12 amino acids. The V end lost 0 bases, the J end lost 4 bases, and 0 bases lay between the germline ends. CDR3 DNA: TGTGCCAGCAGTTACTCTAATGAAAAACTGTTTTTT. It codes for CASSYSNEKLFF.

The gene calls are TRBV4-2 and TRBJ1-3; D is ambiguous. Between the trimmed V and J ends, which lost 1 base and 0 bases, there was a span of 10 bases. The CDR3 has 16 residues. Germline lookup yields CDR1 LGHNA and CDR2 YNFKEQ. CDR3 in amino acids: CASSQVQTSSGNTIYF. The CDR3 region has the DNA TGTGCCAGCAGCCAAGTTCAGACGTCCTCTGGAAACACCATATATTTT.

The gene calls are TRBV6-6 and TRBJ1-2; 10 bases are shared with TRBD1. After removal of 4 bases from V and 10 bases from J, the junction contained 12 bases not matched to a gene. The V gene's germline CDR1 is MNHNY and CDR2 SVGAGI (reference sequence). This CDR3 spans 15 amino acids. In DNA, the CDR3 is TGTGCCAGCAGTTTGGGACAGGGGTATCGGGCATCCTACACCTTC. Protein product: CASSLGQGYRASYTF.

This sequence joins TRBV6-6 and TRBJ2-7; 8 nucleotides align to TRBD2. Germline V lookup: CDR1 MNHNY, CDR2 SVGAGI (reference sequence). V shed 2 bases, J shed 5 bases, and the junction held 8 bases outside the gene matches. CDR3 size: 15 residues. CDR3 DNA sequence: TGTGCCAGCAGTTACGGCGGAGCGGGAGCCCACGAGCAGTACTTC. Residues: CASSYGGAGAHEQYF.

The rearrangement joins TRBV30 to TRBJ1-1, with D perhaps matching TRBD1 (6 bases). CDR1 is GTSNPN and CDR2 is SVGIG in the germline V gene (reference sequence). CDR3 length equals 14 residues. V lost 1 base to trimming and J lost 3 bases, with 12 bases between them. This CDR3 is CAWSETGWYTEAFF. CDR3 coding DNA: TGTGCCTGGAGTGAAACAGGGTGGTACACTGAAGCTTTCTTT. Full variable domain (rest looked up from reference TRBV30 and TRBJ1-1): SQTIHQWPATLVQPVGSPLSLECTVEGTSNPNLYWYRQAAGRGLQLLFYSVGIGQISSEVPQNLSASRPQDRQFILSSKKLLLSDSGFYLCAWSETGWYTEAFFGQGTRLTVV.

The rearrangement links TRBV11-1 to TRBJ1-2, with D possibly being TRBD1 (5 bases). There are 14 residues in the CDR3. The germline gives CDR1 SGHAT, CDR2 FQDESV (reference sequence). Trimming left V 4 bases short and J 6 bases short, with 15 bases between. CDR3 amino acids: CASSYGILGDGYTF. Written as DNA, the CDR3 is TGTGCCAGCAGCTACGGGATTCTGGGGGATGGCTACACCTTC.

This clone occurred a few times. This chain joins TRBV7-9 and TRBJ2-1, with 9 bases aligning to TRBD2. With 6 bases clipped from V and 9 bases from J, the junction kept 12 bases outside the gene matches. Germline V gene lookup returns CDR1 SEHNR and CDR2 FQNEAQ (reference sequence). This CDR3 has 15 residues. In DNA, the CDR3 is TGTGCCAGCAGACCCCCGGGACTAGCTGGCGGTGAGCAGTTCTTC. Its translation is CASRPPGLAGGEQFF. The variable domain in full, with the rest retrieved from reference TRBV7-9 and TRBJ2-1, is DTGVSQNPRHKITKRGQNVTFRCDPISEHNRLYWYRQTLGQGPEFLTYFQNEAQLEKSRLLSDRFSAERPKGSFSTLEIQRTEQGDSAMYLCASRPPGLAGGEQFFGPGTRLTVL.

The chain combines TRBV15 with TRBJ2-1; the match to TRBD2 covers 9 bases. J gave up 6 bases and V 0 bases, and 6 bases lay outside the gene matches. Germline-derived CDR1 and CDR2 are LNHNV and YYDKDF (reference sequence). CDR3 length: 16 amino acids. The CDR3 sequence: CATSRDTGLALNEQFF. CDR3 DNA: TGTGCCACCAGCAGAGATACGGGACTAGCACTCAATGAGCAGTTCTTC.

This chain joins TRBV11-1 and TRBJ2-3; 9 positions match TRBD2. Germline V gene data show CDR1 as SGHAT and CDR2 as FQDESV (reference sequence). V shed 5 bases, J shed 9 bases, and the junction held 9 bases outside the gene matches. The CDR3 consists of 14 residues. CDR3 in amino acids: CASSAGGRSGTQYF. As DNA, the CDR3 is TGTGCCAGCAGCGCGGGAGGGAGGTCAGGAACGCAGTATTTT.

This clone appeared a few times. The V call is TRBV19, the J call TRBJ1-5; D is unresolved. The ends were cut back, 7 bases at V and 0 bases at J, with 13 bases in the middle. This CDR3 has 15 amino acids. From germline, CDR1 is LNHDA and CDR2 SQIVND (reference sequence). The CDR3 DNA reads as TGTGCCAGTACGAAAGGAGCACATAGCAATCAGCCCCAGCATTTT. It yields the protein CASTKGAHSNQPQHF.

This clone appeared once. V gene TRBV10-3 combines with J gene TRBJ1-3; a weak D match, TRBD1 (6 bases). Germline V gene data show CDR1 as ENHRY and CDR2 as SYGVKD. CDR3 length: 16 amino acids. V was cut by 2 bases and J by 0 bases, with 11 bases left in between. Here the CDR3 reads CAISERDMSSGNTIYF. CDR3 nucleotide sequence: TGTGCCATCAGTGAGAGGGACATGAGCTCTGGAAACACCATATATTTT.